This T cell receptor beta chain originates from a study of blood T cell repertoires in COVID-19. The wider study: COVID-19 samples from acute and convalescent phases originated in the United States, Italy and Spain. PBMCs, B-cell-depleted T cells, or T cells were the source of the cDNA or gDNA that made up the material.

Trimming took off 0 bases at V and 5 bases at J, with 4 bases between the two ends. CDR1 is KGHSH, CDR2 LQKENI, per germline. The CDR3 has 12 residues. Original processing notes: The authors estimated nucleated cell counts from reference gene primer amplification. Profiled with immunoSEQ multiplex PCR; TCRdb holds only in-frame clones, not every one. The DNA was the basis for D and trimming; V, J and clone size are from that table. The table records approximately 90,000 clones, around four fifths of them present only once. Sequencing was done on a sample of peripheral blood. The chain links TRBV18 to TRBJ1-2; no clear D gene. This TCR was recovered from a man aged 45 to 65 with acute or convalescent COVID-19. DNA of the CDR3: TGTGCCAGCTCACCACCGAGTTATGGCTACACCTTC. As protein: CASSPPSYGYTF.